What follows describes a single TCR beta chain. No antigen is known for it. No per-base quality is available; no much larger clone lies one base away. Libraries came from the immunoSEQ multiplex PCR assay. Following the manufacturer's protocol, the hsTCRB Kit was used to amplify rearranged TCR beta chain sequences. Sequencing of TCRB libraries was carried out on an Illumina MiSeq. From the authors' description of their analysis: The kit vendor's proprietary platform handled demultiplexing, trimming and gene mapping. Imported from immuneACCESS, the table was reduced by TCRdb to in-frame sequences with V and J called. These copies leave out some clones; in studies compared against another copy, an unresolved V gene accounts for under half, and the cause of the remainder is not known. Clone size and V and J calls were adopted from that table, with D and trimming inferred from the DNA. Recorded for this sample are roughly 84,000 clones; roughly 82% of them occurred a single time. Of the sample, nearly 5.5% falls within the top ten clones.

The sample comes from a study of a mutant IDH1 vaccine in newly diagnosed glioma (dated by TCRdb to the early 2020s). Background on the whole study: Of the roughly 32 patients who were treated, approximately 62% were male and roughly 38% were female, and the mean age was about 40 years. Prior to enrollment, patients had been given standard therapy consisting of radiotherapy alone, temozolomide alone, or radiochemotherapy with temozolomide, with the combination given to most patients. Peripheral blood was collected at six visits: V03 (baseline), V05, V07, V10, V12 and V13. Longitudinal TCRB deep sequencing was performed for about two dozen treated patients wherever samples were available for exploratory analyses.

Study-wide conclusions, independent of this receptor: Selection of PBMC samples for TCRB deep sequencing was based on availability. Immune responses induced by the vaccine were seen in over 90% of patients across multiple MHC alleles. Pseudoprogression appeared unrelated to alterations in the top peripheral T cell clonotypes detected by TCRB sequencing. According to the authors, sample limitations meant that analyses of patient blood samples could not be reproduced.

Reading the label with the study, this specimen's time point is: baseline, week 1 (first vaccination visit). The meaning of the sample's treatment or condition label: pre-vaccination baseline after standard-of-care therapy. Donors had newly diagnosed WHO grade 3 or 4 IDH1-mutant astrocytomas with loss of nuclear ATRX. The samples were drawn from NOA16, a multicentre, single-arm, open-label phase I trial in Germany that tested a mutant IDH1 peptide vaccine in humans for the first time. Visit V03 blood draws served as the baseline sample for immunogenicity testing. Genomic DNA for TCRB sequencing was extracted from EDTA blood using the DNeasy Blood and Tissue Kit. Trimming at the junction amounts to 0 bases on V and 6 bases on J, and the germline ends lie 9 bases apart. CDR1 and CDR2 (SGDLS, YYNGEE) derive from the germline V gene. The CDR3 runs 14 residues from the cysteine to the phenylalanine. The retained sequence is limited to the CDR3, 42 bases, with the frame set at the first base.

Sample: PBMCs, taken from a glioma patient treated with radiotherapy, temozolomide or both. The V and J genes are TRBV9 and TRBJ2-2, with a tentative D call of TRBD1 or TRBD2, each matching 5 bases. The receptor comes from a man aged 35 to 55 with glioma. Some clones in this sample may be carry-over from other donors' samples. The DNA sequence is given as TGTGCCAGCAGCGTAGAGTCGGGGCCCGGGGAGCTGTTTTTT. Protein translation: CASSVESGPGELFF.